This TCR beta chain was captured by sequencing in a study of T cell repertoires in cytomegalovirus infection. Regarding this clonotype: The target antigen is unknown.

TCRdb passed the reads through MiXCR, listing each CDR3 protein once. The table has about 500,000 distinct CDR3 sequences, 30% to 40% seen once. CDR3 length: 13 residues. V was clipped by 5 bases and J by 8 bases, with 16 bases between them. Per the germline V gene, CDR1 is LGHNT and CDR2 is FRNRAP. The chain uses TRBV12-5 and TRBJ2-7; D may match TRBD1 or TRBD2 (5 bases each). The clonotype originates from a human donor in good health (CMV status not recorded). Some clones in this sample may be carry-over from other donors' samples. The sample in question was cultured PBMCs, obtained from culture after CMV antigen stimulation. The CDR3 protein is CASGLGTSSQQYF. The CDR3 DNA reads TGTGCTAGTGGTCTCGGGACCTCAAGTCAGCAGTACTTC.